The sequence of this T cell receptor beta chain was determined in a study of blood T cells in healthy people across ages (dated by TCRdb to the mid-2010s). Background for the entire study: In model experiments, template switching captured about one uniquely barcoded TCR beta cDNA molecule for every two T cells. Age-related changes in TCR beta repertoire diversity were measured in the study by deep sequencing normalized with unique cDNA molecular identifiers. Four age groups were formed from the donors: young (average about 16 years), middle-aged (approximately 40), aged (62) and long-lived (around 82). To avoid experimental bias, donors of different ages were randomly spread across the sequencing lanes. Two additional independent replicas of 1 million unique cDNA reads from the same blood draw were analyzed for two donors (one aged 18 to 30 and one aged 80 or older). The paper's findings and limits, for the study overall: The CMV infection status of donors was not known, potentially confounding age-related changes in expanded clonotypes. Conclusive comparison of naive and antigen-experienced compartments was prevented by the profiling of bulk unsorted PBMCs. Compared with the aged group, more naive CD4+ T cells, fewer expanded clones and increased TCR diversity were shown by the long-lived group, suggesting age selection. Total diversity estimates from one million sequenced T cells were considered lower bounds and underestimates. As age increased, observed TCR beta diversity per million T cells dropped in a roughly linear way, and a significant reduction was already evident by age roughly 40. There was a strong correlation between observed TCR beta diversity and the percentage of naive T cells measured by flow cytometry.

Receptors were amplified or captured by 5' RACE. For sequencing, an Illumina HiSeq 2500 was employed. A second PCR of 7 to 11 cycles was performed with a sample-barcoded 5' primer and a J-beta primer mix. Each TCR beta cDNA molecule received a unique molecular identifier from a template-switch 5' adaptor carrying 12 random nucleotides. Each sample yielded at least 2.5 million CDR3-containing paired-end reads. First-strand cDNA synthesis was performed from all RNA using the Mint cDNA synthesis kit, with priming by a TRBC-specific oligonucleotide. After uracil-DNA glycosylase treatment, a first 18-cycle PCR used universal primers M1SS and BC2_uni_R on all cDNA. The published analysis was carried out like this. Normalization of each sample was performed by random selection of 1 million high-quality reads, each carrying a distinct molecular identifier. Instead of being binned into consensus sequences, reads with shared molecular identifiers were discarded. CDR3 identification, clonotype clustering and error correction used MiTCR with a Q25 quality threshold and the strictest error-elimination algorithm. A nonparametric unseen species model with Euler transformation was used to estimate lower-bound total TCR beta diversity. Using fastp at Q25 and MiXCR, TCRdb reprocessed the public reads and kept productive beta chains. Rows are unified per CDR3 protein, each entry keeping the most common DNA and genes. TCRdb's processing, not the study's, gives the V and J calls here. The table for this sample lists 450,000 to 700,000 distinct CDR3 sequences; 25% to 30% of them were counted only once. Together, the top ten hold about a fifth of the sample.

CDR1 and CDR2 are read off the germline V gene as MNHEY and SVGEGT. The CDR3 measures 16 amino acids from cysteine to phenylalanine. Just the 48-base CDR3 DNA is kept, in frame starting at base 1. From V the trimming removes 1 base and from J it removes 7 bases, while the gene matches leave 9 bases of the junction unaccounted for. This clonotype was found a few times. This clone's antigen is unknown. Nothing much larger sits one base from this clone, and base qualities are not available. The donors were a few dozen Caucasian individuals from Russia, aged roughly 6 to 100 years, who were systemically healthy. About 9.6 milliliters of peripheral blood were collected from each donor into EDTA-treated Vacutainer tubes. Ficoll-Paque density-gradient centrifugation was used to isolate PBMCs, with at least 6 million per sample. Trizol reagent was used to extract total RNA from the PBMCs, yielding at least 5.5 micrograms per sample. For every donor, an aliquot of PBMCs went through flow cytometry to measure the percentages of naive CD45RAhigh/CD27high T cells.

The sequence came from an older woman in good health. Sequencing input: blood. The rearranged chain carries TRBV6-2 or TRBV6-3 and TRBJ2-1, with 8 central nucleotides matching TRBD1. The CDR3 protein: CASSYLIRGLRNEQFF. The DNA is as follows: TGTGCCAGCAGTTACTTAATCAGGGGGCTGCGAAATGAGCAGTTCTTC.